The TCR beta chain described here comes from a study of T cell changes during pregnancy in multiple sclerosis. Sequencing used immunoSEQ multiplex PCR; TCRdb keeps in-frame clones, though not all of them. The sample lists tens of thousands of clones; roughly 94% were seen once. The CDR3 has 16 amino acids. The sample here was CD8+ T cells from peripheral blood mononuclear cells, taken after pregnancy. The TCR sequence derives from a female donor with multiple sclerosis, enrolled in a pregnancy study. V usage is TRBV21-1 and J usage is TRBJ1-5. TRBV21-1 is an annotated pseudogene. This chain's CDR3 is CASSTSILDGNQPQHF. In DNA, the CDR3 is TGTGCCAGCAGCACTTCCATCCTAGACGGCAATCAGCCCCAGCATTTT.